These 14 T cell receptor beta chains were all obtained from the same sample, sequenced in a study of cytomegalovirus exposure and HLA in healthy donors. 13 Jbeta primers and 60 Vbeta primers were used for the PCR. Sequencing was performed with immunoSEQ multiplex PCR; in TCRdb, only in-frame clones are kept and a portion is missing. The sample holds roughly 240,000 clones, more than 75% seen once. The sequencing input was PBMCs. The receptors here all came from a woman in her thirties or forties in good health and CMV-seropositive.

In this sample, this clone turned up once. This rearrangement joins TRBV19 to TRBJ2-1; D ambiguous. The CDR3 runs 15 residues. V lost 5 bases, J lost 6 bases, and 17 bases lay in between. Germline loops: CDR1 LNHDA, CDR2 SQIVND (reference sequence). The CDR3 region has the DNA TGTGCCAGTAGTCCTCTCGGCGGCCCCGGCAATGAGCAGTTCTTC. It yields the protein CASSPLGGPGNEQFF.

This clone occurred a few times. The J gene is TRBJ2-2, the V gene TRBV6-1, with D possibly TRBD2 on 7 matching bases. Germline CDR1 reads MNHNS; CDR2 reads SASEGT. V was clipped by 3 bases and J by 6 bases, with 17 bases between them. The length of the CDR3 is 16 residues. The CDR3 region has the DNA TGTGCCAGCAGTGACAACGGGGGGCCTAGGGCCGGGGAGCTGTTTTTT. It yields the protein CASSDNGGPRAGELFF.

V and J are TRBV18 and TRBJ2-1; 8 nucleotides agree with TRBD2. In germline, CDR1 is KGHSH, CDR2 LQKENI. J was trimmed by 5 bases and V by 8 bases; bases with no gene match: 17. The CDR3 is made up of 17 amino acids. The CDR3 is CASRGGERRSINNEQFF. The CDR3 bases are TGTGCCAGCCGGGGGGGTGAGCGAAGGAGTATTAACAATGAGCAGTTCTTC. Together with reference TRBV18 and TRBJ2-1, the CDR3 gives the full variable domain: NAGVMQNPRHLVRRRGQEARLRCSPMKGHSHVYWYRQLPEEGLKFMVYLQKENIIDESGMPKERFSAEFPKEGPSILRIQQVVRGDSAAYFCASRGGERRSINNEQFFGPGTRLTVL.

The chain joins TRBV9 to TRBJ2-1, with 11 nucleotides matching TRBD2. The CDR3 runs to 12 residues. V lost 4 bases and J lost 15; bases outside the gene matches: 6. The germline V gene has CDR1 SGDLS and CDR2 YYNGEE. The CDR3 DNA follows: TGTGCCAGCAGCCCCCTAGCGGGGGGCGTGTTCTTC. Translation: CASSPLAGGVFF. Full variable domain (outside the CDR3, taken from reference TRBV9 and TRBJ2-1): DSGVTQTPKHLITATGQRVTLRCSPRSGDLSVYWYQQSLDQGLQFLIQYYNGEERAKGNILERFSAQQFPDLHSELNLSSLELGDSALYFCASSPLAGGVFFGPGTRLTVL.

The V and J genes are TRBV7-2 and TRBJ2-7, with 10 bases lining up with TRBD1. CDR1 is SGHTA and CDR2 is FQGNSA in the germline V gene. Trimming removed 1 base from V and 6 bases from J; junction bases left unmatched: 6. The CDR3 extends over 15 amino acids. CDR3 protein: CASSLDPGQGVEQYF. The DNA of the CDR3 is TGTGCCAGCAGCTTAGATCCCGGACAGGGGGTCGAGCAGTACTTC.

Here the CDR3 reads CASSSGREIQETQYF. The CDR3 DNA is TGTGCCAGCAGCTCCGGACGGGAAATCCAAGAGACCCAGTACTTC. The chain carries TRBV7-9 and TRBJ2-5; D is perhaps TRBD2 (5 bases). V lost 4 bases and J lost 1, with 13 bases in between. The CDR3 consists of 15 residues. CDR1 and CDR2 from the germline V gene are SEHNR and FQNEAQ (reference sequence).

V usage is TRBV6-5 and J usage is TRBJ2-3, with TRBD2 as a possible D gene (5 bases). The CDR3 totals 15 residues. Germline lookup yields CDR1 MNHEY and CDR2 SVGAGI. The V and J ends lost 10 bases and 1 base respectively, with 18 bases between them. The CDR3 DNA is TGTGCCACCGGAGGCTCCGCGGCTGGCACAGATACGCAGTATTTT. Translating it yields CATGGSAAGTDTQYF.

V gene TRBV2 combines with J gene TRBJ1-1; D not resolved. V was clipped by 2 bases and J by 11 bases, with 12 bases between them. The CDR3 runs 12 residues. Germline V CDR1 and CDR2: SNHLY, FYNNEI. The CDR3, as DNA: TGTGCCAGCAGTGAAACGAGGGTCGGGGCTTTCTTT. It yields the protein CASSETRVGAFF.

This sequence joins TRBV15 and TRBJ2-2; D ambiguous. The germline gives CDR1 LNHNV, CDR2 YYDKDF (reference sequence). CDR3 length: 16 amino acids. Trimming removed 2 bases at V and 4 bases at J, with 14 bases between. CDR3 bases: TGTGCCACCAGCAGAAGAACCTTTGCTAGCACCGGGGAGCTGTTTTTT. Protein product: CATSRRTFASTGELFF.

V is TRBV30 and J is TRBJ1-2; TRBD1 aligns across 9 bases. This CDR3 has 15 residues. Germline V gene sequence: CDR1 GTSNPN, CDR2 SVGIG (reference sequence). V was clipped by 4 bases and J by 7 bases; unmatched bases: 13. The CDR3 region has the DNA TGTGCCTGGATCCCGGACAGGGGAGGACGTAGTGGCTACACCTTC. This translates into CAWIPDRGGRSGYTF.

The chain joins TRBV9 to TRBJ2-3, with D possibly TRBD1 on 7 matching bases. V gave up 0 bases and J gave up 1 base, with 12 bases separating them. The CDR3 loop spans 16 amino acids. Germline CDR1 reads SGDLS; CDR2 reads YYNGEE. This chain's CDR3 is CASSVVGGGGTDTQYF. The CDR3 nucleotides are TGTGCCAGCAGCGTAGTAGGAGGGGGCGGCACAGATACGCAGTATTTT.

The V and J genes are TRBV18 and TRBJ1-1; no reliable D call. The V gene lost 6 bases and the J gene lost 0 bases, with 14 bases spanning the gap. Per the germline V gene, CDR1 is KGHSH and CDR2 is LQKENI. The CDR3 has 15 residues. CDR3 loop: CASSTNPGMNTEAFF. CDR3 sequence (DNA): TGTGCCAGCTCCACTAATCCCGGGATGAACACTGAAGCTTTCTTT.

CDR3 coding DNA: TGTGCCTGGAACCTAGGTAACAGGGCCTCCGAGCAGTACTTC. This codes for CAWNLGNRASEQYF. The gene calls are TRBV30 and TRBJ2-7; maybe TRBD1 (6 bases). CDR3 length: 14 residues. Germline V lookup: CDR1 GTSNPN, CDR2 SVGIG (reference sequence). V lost 4 bases, J lost 6 bases, and 19 bases lay in between.

To note about this clone: Germline and junction disagree at one end, which may indicate a read error. The V call is TRBV7-9, the J call TRBJ1-2; no reliable D call. Germline V gene lookup returns CDR1 SEHNR and CDR2 FQNEAQ (reference sequence). This CDR3 has 14 amino acids. CDR3 amino acids: CSSSPLDFSYGYTF. Written as DNA, the CDR3 is TGTTCCAGCAGCCCCCTTGACTTCAGTTATGGCTACACCTTC.